The sequence of this T cell receptor beta chain was determined in a study of blood T cell repertoires in COVID-19. Sequencing used immunoSEQ multiplex PCR; TCRdb keeps in-frame clones, though not all of them. Of about 220,000 clones listed, roughly nine tenths are singletons. The CDR3 runs to 15 residues. Germline V gene data show CDR1 as LNHNV and CDR2 as YYDKDF (reference sequence). V lost 2 bases and J lost 2, with 12 bases in between. The sequencing sample was made of PBMCs or T cells enriched from blood (not recorded which). The receptor was isolated from a woman in her late teens or twenties in a cohort exposed to, infected with or recovered from COVID-19 (not recorded which). The chain employs TRBV15 and TRBJ1-1; a possible D gene is TRBD1 (5 bases). The CDR3 DNA sequence: TGTGCCACCAGCAGACCAGGTCAGGGTAACACTGAAGCTTTCTTT. It yields the protein CATSRPGQGNTEAFF.